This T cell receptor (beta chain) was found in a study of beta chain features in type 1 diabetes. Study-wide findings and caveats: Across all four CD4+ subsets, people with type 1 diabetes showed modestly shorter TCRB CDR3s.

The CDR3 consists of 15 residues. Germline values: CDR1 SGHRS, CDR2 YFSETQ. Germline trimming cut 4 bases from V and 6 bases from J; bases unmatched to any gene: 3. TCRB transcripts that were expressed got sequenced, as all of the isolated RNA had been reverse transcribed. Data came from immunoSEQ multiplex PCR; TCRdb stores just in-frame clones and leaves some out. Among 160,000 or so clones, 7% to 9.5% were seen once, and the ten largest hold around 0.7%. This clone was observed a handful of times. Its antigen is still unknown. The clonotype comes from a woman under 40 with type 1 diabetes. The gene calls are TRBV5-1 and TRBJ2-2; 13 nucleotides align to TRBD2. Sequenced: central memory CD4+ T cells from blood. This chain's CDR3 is CASSLGLAGAGELFF. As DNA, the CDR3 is TGCGCCAGCAGCCTCGGACTAGCGGGAGCCGGGGAGCTGTTTTTT.